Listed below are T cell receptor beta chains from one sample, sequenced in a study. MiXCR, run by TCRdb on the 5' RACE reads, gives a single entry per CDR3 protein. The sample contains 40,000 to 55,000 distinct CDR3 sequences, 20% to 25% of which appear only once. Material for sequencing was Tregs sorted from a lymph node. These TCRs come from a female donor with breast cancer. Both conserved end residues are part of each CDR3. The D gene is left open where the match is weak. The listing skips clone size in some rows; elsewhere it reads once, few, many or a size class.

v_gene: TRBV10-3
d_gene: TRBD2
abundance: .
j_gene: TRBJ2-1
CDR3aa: CAISEGLAGNEQFF
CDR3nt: TGTGCCATCAGTGAAGGGCTAGCGGGCAATGAGCAGTTCTTC

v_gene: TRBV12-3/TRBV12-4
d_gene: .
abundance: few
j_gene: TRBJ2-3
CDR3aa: CASSLPPSTDTQYF
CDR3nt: TGTGCCAGCAGTTTACCCCCTAGCACAGATACGCAGTATTTT

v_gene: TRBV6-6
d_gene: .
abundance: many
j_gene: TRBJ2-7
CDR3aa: CASSYSVAGEQYF
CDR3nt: TGTGCCAGCAGTTACTCGGTCGCGGGGGAGCAGTACTTC

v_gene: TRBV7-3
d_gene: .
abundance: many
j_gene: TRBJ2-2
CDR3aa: CASSSGLATGELFF
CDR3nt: TGTGCCAGCAGCTCGGGACTTGCCACCGGGGAGCTGTTTTTT

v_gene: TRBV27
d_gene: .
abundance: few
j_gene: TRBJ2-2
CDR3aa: CASVTGELFF
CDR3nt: TGTGCCAGCGTAACCGGGGAGCTGTTTTTT

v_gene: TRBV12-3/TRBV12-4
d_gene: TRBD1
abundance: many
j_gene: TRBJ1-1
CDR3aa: CASRGTGGNTEAFF
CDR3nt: TGTGCCAGCAGAGGGACAGGGGGAAACACTGAAGCTTTCTTT

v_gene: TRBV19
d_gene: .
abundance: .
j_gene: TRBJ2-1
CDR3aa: CASSSPGDPYNEQFF
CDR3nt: TGTGCCAGTAGTAGTCCAGGGGATCCGTACAATGAGCAGTTCTTC

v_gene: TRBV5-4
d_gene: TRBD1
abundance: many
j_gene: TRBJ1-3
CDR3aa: CASSPTGDHFHSGNTIYF
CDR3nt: TGTGCCAGCAGCCCGACAGGGGACCACTTCCATTCTGGAAACACCATATATTTT

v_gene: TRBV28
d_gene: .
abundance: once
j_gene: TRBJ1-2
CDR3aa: CASSLSRNYGYTF
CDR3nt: TGTGCCAGCAGTTTGTCCAGAAACTATGGCTACACCTTC

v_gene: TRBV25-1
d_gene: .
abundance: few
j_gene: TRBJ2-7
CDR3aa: CASSEWVGYEQYF
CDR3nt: TGTGCCAGCAGTGAATGGGTCGGCTACGAGCAGTACTTC

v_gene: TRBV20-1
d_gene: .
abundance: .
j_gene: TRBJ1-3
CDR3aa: CSAREMGSGAVGNTIYF
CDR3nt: TGCAGTGCTAGAGAGATGGGATCGGGGGCAGTTGGAAACACCATATATTTT

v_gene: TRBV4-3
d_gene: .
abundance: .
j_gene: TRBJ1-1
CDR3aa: CASSLGEGAEAFF
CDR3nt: TGCGCCAGCAGCCTAGGGGAGGGCGCTGAAGCTTTCTTT

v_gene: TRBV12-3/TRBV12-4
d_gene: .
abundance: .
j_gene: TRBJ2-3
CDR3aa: CASRLEVADTQYF
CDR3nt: TGTGCCAGCAGATTAGAGGTCGCAGATACGCAGTATTTT